What follows is one T cell receptor (beta chain) and its context. What it binds is unknown. The data are from a study of a mutant IDH1 vaccine in newly diagnosed glioma. Background on the study: The study gave patients eight vaccinations in weeks 1, 3, 5, 7, 11, 15, 19, 23. Treated patients had a mean age of about 38 years and an approximately 62% male, 37.5% female split. Patients' prior therapy spanned radiotherapy, temozolomide, or both; most underwent both.

Time point reported: week 5, during vaccination. Vaccination comprised doses that each held 300 ug of mutant IDH1 20-mer peptide, plus topical imiquimod. Sequencing was performed with immunoSEQ multiplex PCR; in TCRdb, only in-frame clones are kept and a portion is missing. The sample contains some 27,000 clones, 65% to 80% of which appear only once. The TCR was taken from a man aged 35 to 55 with glioma. Sample: PBMCs, taken from a glioma patient whose treatment included an IDH1 peptide vaccine.

The CDR3 spells CASSTPDLRDTEAFF. The CDR3 DNA reads as TGTGCCAGCAGCACGCCCGACCTACGGGACACTGAAGCTTTCTTT. The chain recombines TRBV5-6 with TRBJ1-1; D not certain. V was cut by 4 bases and J by 3 bases, with 16 bases left in between. CDR1 is SGHDT, CDR2 YYEEEE, per germline. This CDR3 contains 15 residues.